Listed below are T cell receptor beta chains from one sample, sequenced in a study of identical twins. TCRdb reanalysed the 5' RACE reads using MiXCR and keeps one entry per CDR3 protein. The data hold around 370,000 distinct CDR3 sequences, with 7% to 9.5% observed a single time. The source material was naive T cells sorted from blood. These receptors were taken from a woman in her fifties or sixties in good health. Each CDR3 is given with its conserved first and last residue. Fields, in order: clone size, V gene, CDR3 length, J gene, D gene, CDR3 DNA, CDR3 protein. A D gene is named only where the DNA matches it firmly. Rows give clone size only sometimes, using once, few, many, or a class for an expanded clone.

.	TRBV5-1	14	TRBJ2-1	TRBD1	TGCGCCAGCAGCTTAGAGGGGGCCAGAAATGAGCAGTTCTTC	CASSLEGARNEQFF
few	TRBV20-1	18	TRBJ2-6	TRBD2	TGCAGTGCTTCTAGGGCGGGAGGGTTAAGCTCTGGGGCCAACGTCCTGACTTTC	CSASRAGGLSSGANVLTF
few	TRBV9	14	TRBJ2-7	TRBD2	TGTGCCAGCAGCGTAGGGGGGGGATACTACGAGCAGTACTTC	CASSVGGGYYEQYF
.	TRBV5-1	15	TRBJ2-1	.	TGCGCCAGCAGCTTGGGACTGCAGTCCTACAATGAGCAGTTCTTC	CASSLGLQSYNEQFF
.	TRBV12-3/TRBV12-4	13	TRBJ2-1	TRBD1	TGTGCCAGCAGTCCTGGGACAGGGTCAGTGCAGTTCTTC	CASSPGTGSVQFF
many	TRBV10-3	16	TRBJ2-2	.	TGTGCCATCAGTGAGTCCCCCGGGATTACCACCGGGGAGCTGTTTTTT	CAISESPGITTGELFF
few	TRBV4-1	14	TRBJ1-5	.	TGCGCCAGCAGCCTGATGTCAGTACATCAGCCCCAGCATTTT	CASSLMSVHQPQHF
.	TRBV24-1	14	TRBJ2-1	TRBD2	TGTGCCTCACAAACTAGCGGGAGTTCCAATGAGCAGTTCTTC	CASQTSGSSNEQFF
many	TRBV29-1	11	TRBJ2-1	.	TGCAGCGTTTTTGGTCAGGTCGAGCAGTTCTTC	CSVFGQVEQFF
.	TRBV7-8	14	TRBJ2-2	TRBD1	TGTGCCAGCAGCGACGGACAGGGAACCGGGGAGCTGTTTTTT	CASSDGQGTGELFF
.	TRBV3-1	15	TRBJ2-5	.	TGTGCCAGCAGCCAAACGTGGGAGGCCCAAGAGACCCAGTACTTC	CASSQTWEAQETQYF
few	TRBV5-1	16	TRBJ2-1	.	TGCGCCAGCAGCTTGCGGGGTAGCGGAGCATACAATGAGCAGTTCTTC	CASSLRGSGAYNEQFF
.	TRBV7-8	15	TRBJ2-1	.	TGTGCCAGCAGCTTATCTTTAGCGCTTTACAATGAGCAGTTCTTC	CASSLSLALYNEQFF